This T cell receptor (beta chain) comes out of a study of T cell responses to AZD1222 COVID-19 vaccine. Study outcomes and limitations: Spike as a whole was targeted by vaccine-associated CD4 TCRs, dominant at 160-218 and 743-854. Repertoire samples came only from after the peak T cell response.

The protocol was immunoSEQ multiplex PCR, while the TCRdb copy is restricted to in-frame clones and leaves out a portion. The sample carries under 150,000 clones, 75% to 95% recorded once. Note on this clone: Antigen unknown.

CDR1 DFQATT and CDR2 SNEGSKA come from the germline V gene (reference sequence). This CDR3 spans 14 amino acids. Trimming shortened V by 3 bases and J by 2 bases, and 14 bases separated the two germline ends. The sequencing used peripheral blood, collected 28 days after the second AZD1222 dose. The rearrangement links TRBV20-1 to TRBJ2-7; the D gene is possibly TRBD2 (6 bases). This sequence originates from an adult who received the AZD1222 COVID-19 vaccine. In nucleotides, the CDR3 is TGCAGTGCTAGTGCGGGGTCAAGTACCTACGAGCAGTACTTC. This encodes CSASAGSSTYEQYF.